This TCR beta chain was sequenced for a study of blood T cell repertoires in COVID-19. Looking at the study overall: Donors in the United States, Italy and Spain gave samples during acute or convalescent COVID-19. The analysed material was cDNA or gDNA that came from T cells, B-cell-depleted T cells, or PBMCs.

As originally analysed: Reference gene primer amplification gave estimated nucleated cell counts. Repertoires were generated with immunoSEQ multiplex PCR, while TCRdb's copy carries only in-frame clones and drops some. The V and J calls and clone size are taken from that table; D and trimming were inferred from the DNA. The data show under 45,000 clones, 90% seen once. The CDR3 totals 15 residues. Trimming cost V 3 bases and J 5 bases, with 16 bases left between them. Germline V gives CDR1 KGHSH, CDR2 LQKENI. Sequenced sample: peripheral blood. The receptor was derived from a man in his 60s with active or convalescent COVID-19. This chain links TRBV18 with TRBJ1-1, with D perhaps TRBD1 (6 bases). The CDR3 DNA reads TGTGCCAGCTCACCGTCGGGACACTCCCCGACTGAAGCTTTCTTT. Translated, it gives CASSPSGHSPTEAFF.